Reported below is one T cell receptor (beta chain). Its antigen is not identified. V was clipped by 6 bases and J by 0 bases, with 15 bases between them. Germline loops: CDR1 SQVTM, CDR2 ANQGSEA. The CDR3 is 14 amino acids. This entry belongs to a study of shared clonotypes between healthy human individuals. Study as a whole: Donors were a couple of women and three men aged 18 to 49. General study findings and limits: Although depth was large, rarefaction showed that sequencing of the sorted subsets was incomplete.

In replicate PCRs of sorted subsets, roughly 190 ng DNA, tens of thousands of T cell genomes, was used. As originally analysed: As immunoSEQ supplied junction-only sequences (without quality scores), filtering differed. Only in-frame clones appear in the TCRdb table, and some are missing; sequencing was by immunoSEQ multiplex PCR. V and J calls and clone size come straight from that table; D and trimming were deduced from the DNA. The sample shows about 2.2 million clones, 85% to 95% of them seen only once. The naive CD8 fraction comprised CD45RO-negative cells positively selected for CCR7 and excluded terminally differentiated effector memory CD45RA+ cells.

Specimen: naive CD8+ T cells from PBMCs. The clonotype was recovered from a man aged 18 to 29 in good health. Some clones in this sample may be carry-over from other donors' samples. The V gene is TRBV29-1, the J gene TRBJ2-7; the D gene is possibly TRBD2 (6 bases). In nucleotides, the CDR3 is TGCAGCGTCCCGGCAGGCGGGAACTCCTACGAGCAGTACTTC. This gives the protein CSVPAGGNSYEQYF.